Sequencing of this TCR beta chain was carried out in a study of high-grade serous ovarian cancer treatment subgroups. Tumor samples were taken before definitive surgery or chemotherapy. Only in-frame clones appear in the TCRdb table, and some are missing; sequencing was by immunoSEQ multiplex PCR. Among 2,200 or so clones listed, around two thirds were seen once. V shed 0 bases and J shed 4 bases, with 17 bases lying between them. Germline V CDR1 and CDR2: SGHRS, YFSETQ. The CDR3 runs to 17 residues. The V and J genes are TRBV5-1 and TRBJ2-1; maybe TRBD2 (6 bases). The sequence came from a human donor with high-grade serous ovarian cancer. The specimen sequenced was tumor tissue. The CDR3 loop is CASSLALTSLEYNEQFF. The CDR3 nucleotides read TGCGCCAGCAGCTTGGCCCTTACTAGCTTGGAATACAATGAGCAGTTCTTC.